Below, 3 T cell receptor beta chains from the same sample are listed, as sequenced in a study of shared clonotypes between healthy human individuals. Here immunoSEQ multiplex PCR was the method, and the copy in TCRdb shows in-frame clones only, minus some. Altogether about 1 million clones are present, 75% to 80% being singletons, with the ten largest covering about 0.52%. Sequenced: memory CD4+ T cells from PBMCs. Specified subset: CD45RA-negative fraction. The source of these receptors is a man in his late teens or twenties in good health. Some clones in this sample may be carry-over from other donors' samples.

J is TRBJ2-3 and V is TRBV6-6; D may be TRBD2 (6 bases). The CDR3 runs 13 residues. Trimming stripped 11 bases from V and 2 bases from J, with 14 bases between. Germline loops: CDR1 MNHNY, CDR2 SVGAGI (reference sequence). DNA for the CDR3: TGTGCCTCAGCGGGTCGGAACACAGATACGCAGTATTTT. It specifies CASAGRNTDTQYF.

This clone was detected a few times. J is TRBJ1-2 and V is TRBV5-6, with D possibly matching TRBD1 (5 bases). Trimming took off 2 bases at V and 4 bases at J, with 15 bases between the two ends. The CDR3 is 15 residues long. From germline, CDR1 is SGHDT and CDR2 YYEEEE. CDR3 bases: TGTGCCAGCAGCTTAAGGGGACCGAGGGGCTATGGCTACACCTTC. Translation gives CASSLRGPRGYGYTF.

The chain's CDR3 is CASSAAYQETQYF. For the CDR3, the DNA is TGCGCCAGCTCCGCCGCGTACCAAGAGACCCAGTACTTC. The chain couples TRBV5-1 to TRBJ2-5; unclear D gene. CDR1 and CDR2 from the germline V gene are SGHRS and YFSETQ. The CDR3 loop spans 13 amino acids. V dropped 7 bases and J dropped 0 bases, with 10 bases sitting between them.